This section outlines one T cell receptor (beta chain) sequence together with its context. This CDR3 contains 13 residues. V shed 7 bases and J shed 6 bases, with 12 bases lying between them. Germline V lookup: CDR1 KGHSH, CDR2 LQKENI. Original processing methods: Estimates of nucleated cell counts were drawn from the amplification of reference gene primers. Sequencing used immunoSEQ multiplex PCR; TCRdb keeps in-frame clones, though not all of them. Clonal size and the V and J genes are those of that table, whereas D and trimming came from the DNA. The table lists some 100,000 clones, less than 85% of them singletons. This sample was taken from a study of blood T cell repertoires in COVID-19. About the research overall: Material from acute and convalescent COVID-19 was sourced from the United States, Italy and Spain. T cells, B-cell-depleted T cells, or PBMCs provided the cDNA or gDNA that served as material.

This chain uses TRBV18 with TRBJ1-4, with unresolved D. Sequenced sample: peripheral blood. The source of this sequence is a woman aged 55-69 years with acute or convalescent COVID-19. Written as DNA, the CDR3 is TGTGCCAGCTGGAGATCACCGGATGAAAAACTGTTTTTT. It is translated as CASWRSPDEKLFF.